This entry concerns a single TCR beta chain. The data belong to a study of beta chain features in type 1 diabetes. Study as a whole: Age and gender were similar between patients and healthy donors, as were cell yields.

Trimming removed 7 bases from V and 0 bases from J, with 17 bases in between. The CDR3 consists of 15 residues. CDR1 is SGHDT and CDR2 is YYEEEE in the germline V gene. cDNA synthesis used the whole RNA isolate, giving expressed TCRB sequences. Produced via immunoSEQ multiplex PCR; TCRdb's table is partial and in-frame only. The sample lists about 930,000 clones, roughly a sixth seen once, with around 0.02% in the top ten. One heparinised draw of blood, averaging roughly 110 mL, came from each donor. V gene TRBV5-6 combines with J gene TRBJ2-7; possibly TRBD1 for D (6 bases). The sequence came from a woman aged 18-29 years in good health. Material for sequencing was naive CD4+ T cells from blood. CDR3 protein: CASRKQGTLSYEQYF. The CDR3 coding sequence is TGTGCCAGCCGGAAGCAGGGGACCCTCTCCTACGAGCAGTACTTC.